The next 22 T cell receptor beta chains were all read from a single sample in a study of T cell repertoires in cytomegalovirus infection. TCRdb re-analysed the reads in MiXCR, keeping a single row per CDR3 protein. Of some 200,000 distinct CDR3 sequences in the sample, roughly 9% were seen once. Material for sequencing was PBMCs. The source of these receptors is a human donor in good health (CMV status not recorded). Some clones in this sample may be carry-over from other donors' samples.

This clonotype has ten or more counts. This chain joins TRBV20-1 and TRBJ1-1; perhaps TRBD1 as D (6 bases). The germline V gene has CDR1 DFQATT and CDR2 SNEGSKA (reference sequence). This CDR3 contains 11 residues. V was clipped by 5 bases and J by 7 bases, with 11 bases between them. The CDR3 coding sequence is TGCAGTGCTTACCAGGGGCTTGAAGCTTTCTTT. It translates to CSAYQGLEAFF.

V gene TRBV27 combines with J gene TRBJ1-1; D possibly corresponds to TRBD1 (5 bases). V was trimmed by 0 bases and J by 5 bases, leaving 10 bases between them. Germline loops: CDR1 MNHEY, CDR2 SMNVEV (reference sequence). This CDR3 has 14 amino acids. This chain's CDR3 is CASSLSQGRTEAFF. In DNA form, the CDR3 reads TGTGCCAGCAGTTTATCGCAGGGTAGAACTGAAGCTTTCTTT.

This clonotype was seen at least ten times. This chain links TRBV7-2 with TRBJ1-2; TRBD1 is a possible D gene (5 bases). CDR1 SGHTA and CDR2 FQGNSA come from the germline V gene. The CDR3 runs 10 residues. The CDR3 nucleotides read TGTGTTAGTGGGACCTATGGCTACACCTTC. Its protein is CVSGTYGYTF.

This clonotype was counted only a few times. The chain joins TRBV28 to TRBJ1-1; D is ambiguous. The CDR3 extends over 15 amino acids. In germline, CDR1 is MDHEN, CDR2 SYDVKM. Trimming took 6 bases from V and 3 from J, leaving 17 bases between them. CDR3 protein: CASSPRARRYTEAFF. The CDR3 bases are TGTGCCAGCAGCCCAAGGGCGCGGAGGTACACTGAAGCTTTCTTT.

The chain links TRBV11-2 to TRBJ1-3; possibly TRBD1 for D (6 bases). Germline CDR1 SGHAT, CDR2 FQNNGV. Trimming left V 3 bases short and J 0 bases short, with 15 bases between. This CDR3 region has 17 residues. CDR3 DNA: TGTGCCAGCAGCTTCAGGGGTACGAGCAACTCTGGAAACACCATATATTTT. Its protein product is CASSFRGTSNSGNTIYF.

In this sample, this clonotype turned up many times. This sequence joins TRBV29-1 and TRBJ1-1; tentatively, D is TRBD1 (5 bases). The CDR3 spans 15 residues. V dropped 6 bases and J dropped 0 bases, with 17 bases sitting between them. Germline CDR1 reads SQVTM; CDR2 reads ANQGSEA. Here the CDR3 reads CSVGQKGPMNTEAFF. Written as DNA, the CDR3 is TGCAGCGTCGGACAAAAGGGGCCTATGAACACTGAAGCTTTCTTT.

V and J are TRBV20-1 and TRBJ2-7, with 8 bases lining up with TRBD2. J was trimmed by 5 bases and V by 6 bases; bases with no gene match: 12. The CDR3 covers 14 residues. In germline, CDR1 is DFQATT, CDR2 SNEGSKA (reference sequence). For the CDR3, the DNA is TGCAGTGCCACCCGGGGGGGGGCTGGGGACGAGCAGTACTTC. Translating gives CSATRGGAGDEQYF.

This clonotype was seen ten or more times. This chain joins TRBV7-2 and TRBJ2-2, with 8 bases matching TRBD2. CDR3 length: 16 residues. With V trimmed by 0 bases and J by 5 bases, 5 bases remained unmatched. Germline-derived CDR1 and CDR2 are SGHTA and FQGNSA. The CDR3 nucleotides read TGTGCCAGCAGCTTAGCGCTTGGACTAGCTACCGGGGAGCTGTTTTTT. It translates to CASSLALGLATGELFF.

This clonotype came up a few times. Written as DNA, the CDR3 is TGCAGCGCCCGACGAGGGCTCGACACCGGGGAGCTGTTTTTT. Translating gives CSARRGLDTGELFF. The chain joins TRBV29-1 to TRBJ2-2, with a weak D call TRBD2 (5 bases). Looked up from germline, CDR1 is SQVTM and CDR2 is ANQGSEA. This CDR3 has 14 residues. The V and J ends lost 7 bases and 3 bases respectively, with 15 bases between them.

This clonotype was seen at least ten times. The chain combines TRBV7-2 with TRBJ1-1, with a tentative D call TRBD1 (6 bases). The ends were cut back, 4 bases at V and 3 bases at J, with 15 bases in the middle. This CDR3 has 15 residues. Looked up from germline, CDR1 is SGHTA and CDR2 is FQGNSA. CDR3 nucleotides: TGTGCCAGCAGCTACTTCGAGGGGGGAGACACTGAAGCTTTCTTT. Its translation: CASSYFEGGDTEAFF.

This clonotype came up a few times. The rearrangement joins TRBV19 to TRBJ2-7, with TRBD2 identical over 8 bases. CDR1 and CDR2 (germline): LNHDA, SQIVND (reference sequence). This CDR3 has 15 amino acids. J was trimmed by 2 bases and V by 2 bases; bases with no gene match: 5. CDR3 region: CASSISSGGAYEQYF. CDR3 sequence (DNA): TGTGCCAGTAGTATATCAAGCGGGGGAGCCTACGAGCAGTACTTC.

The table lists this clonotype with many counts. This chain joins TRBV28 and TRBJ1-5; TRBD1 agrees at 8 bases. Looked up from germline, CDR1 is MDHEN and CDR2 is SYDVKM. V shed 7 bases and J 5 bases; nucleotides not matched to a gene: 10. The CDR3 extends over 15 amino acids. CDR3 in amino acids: CASKPGGAGYQPQHF. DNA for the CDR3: TGTGCCAGCAAACCAGGGGGCGCGGGTTATCAGCCCCAGCATTTT.

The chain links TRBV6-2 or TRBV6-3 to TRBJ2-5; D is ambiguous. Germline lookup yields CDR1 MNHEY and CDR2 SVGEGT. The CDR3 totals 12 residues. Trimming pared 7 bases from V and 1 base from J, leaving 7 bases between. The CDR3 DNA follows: TGTGCCAGCACGGCAGTCCAAGAGACCCAGTACTTC. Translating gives CASTAVQETQYF.

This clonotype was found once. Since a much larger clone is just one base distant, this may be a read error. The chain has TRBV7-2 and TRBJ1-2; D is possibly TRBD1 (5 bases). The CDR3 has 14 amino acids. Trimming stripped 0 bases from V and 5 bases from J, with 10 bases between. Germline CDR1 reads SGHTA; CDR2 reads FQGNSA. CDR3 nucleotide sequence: TGTGCCAGCAGCTTAGCTAGGACAACGTATGGCTACACCTTC. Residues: CASSLARTTYGYTF.

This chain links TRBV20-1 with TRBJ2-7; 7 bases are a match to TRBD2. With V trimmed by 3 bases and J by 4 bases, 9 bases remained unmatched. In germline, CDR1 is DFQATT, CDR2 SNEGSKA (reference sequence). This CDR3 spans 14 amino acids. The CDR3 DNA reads TGCAGTGCTAGGGCTAGCGGACGTCCGTACGAGCAGTACTTC. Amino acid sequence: CSARASGRPYEQYF.

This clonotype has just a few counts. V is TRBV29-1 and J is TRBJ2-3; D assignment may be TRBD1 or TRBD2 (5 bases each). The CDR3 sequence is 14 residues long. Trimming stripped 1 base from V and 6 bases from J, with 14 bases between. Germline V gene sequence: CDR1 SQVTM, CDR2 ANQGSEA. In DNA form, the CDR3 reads TGCAGCGTTGAAGGGAGGTTGGGGGTTGATACGCAGTATTTT. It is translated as CSVEGRLGVDTQYF.

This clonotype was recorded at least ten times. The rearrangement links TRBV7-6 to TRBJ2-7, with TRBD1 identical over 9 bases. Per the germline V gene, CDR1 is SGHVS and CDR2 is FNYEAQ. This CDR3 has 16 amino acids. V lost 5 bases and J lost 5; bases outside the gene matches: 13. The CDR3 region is CASSTRAGTGRDEQYF. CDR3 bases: TGTGCCAGCAGCACTAGGGCTGGGACAGGGAGGGACGAGCAGTACTTC.

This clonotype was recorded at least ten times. CDR3 DNA sequence: TGTGCCACCTCGGGCAGGGAACAGCCCCAGCATTTT. It translates to CATSGREQPQHF. The gene calls are TRBV2 and TRBJ1-5; weak D call: TRBD1 (5 bases). The V end lost 10 bases, the J end lost 7 bases, and 14 bases lay between the germline ends. Looked up from germline, CDR1 is SNHLY and CDR2 is FYNNEI. This CDR3 has 12 amino acids.

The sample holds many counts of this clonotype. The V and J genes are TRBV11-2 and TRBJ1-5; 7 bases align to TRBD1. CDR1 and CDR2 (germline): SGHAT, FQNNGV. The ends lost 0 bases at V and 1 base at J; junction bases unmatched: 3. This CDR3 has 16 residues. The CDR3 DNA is TGTGCCAGCAGCTTAGAACGACAGGGAAGCAATCAGCCCCAGCATTTT. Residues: CASSLERQGSNQPQHF.

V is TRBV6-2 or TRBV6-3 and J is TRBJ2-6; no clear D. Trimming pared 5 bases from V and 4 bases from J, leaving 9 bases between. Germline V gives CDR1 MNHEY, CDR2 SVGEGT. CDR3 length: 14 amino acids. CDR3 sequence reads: CASSQRRGANVLTF. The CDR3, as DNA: TGTGCCAGCAGTCAAAGGAGAGGGGCCAACGTCCTGACTTTC.

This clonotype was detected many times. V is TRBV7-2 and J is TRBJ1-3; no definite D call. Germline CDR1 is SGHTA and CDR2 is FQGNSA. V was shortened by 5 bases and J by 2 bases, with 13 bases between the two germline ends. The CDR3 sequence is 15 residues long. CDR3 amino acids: CASSATGSTGNTIYF. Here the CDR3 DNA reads TGTGCCAGCAGCGCCACCGGGTCAACTGGAAACACCATATATTTT.

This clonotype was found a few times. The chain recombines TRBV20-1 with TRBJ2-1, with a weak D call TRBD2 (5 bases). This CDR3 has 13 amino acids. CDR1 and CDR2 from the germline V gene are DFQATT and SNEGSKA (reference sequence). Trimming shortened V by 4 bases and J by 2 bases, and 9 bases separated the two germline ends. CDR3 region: CSANGNPYNEQFF. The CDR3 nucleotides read TGCAGTGCTAACGGGAACCCCTACAATGAGCAGTTCTTC.